The clone carrying this TCR beta chain was found many times. The antigen remains undetermined. TCRdb re-analysed the reads in MiXCR, keeping a single row per CDR3 protein. In the table there are around 450,000 distinct CDR3 sequences, 25% to 40% of which are singletons. This entry belongs to a study of T cell repertoires in cytomegalovirus infection. Turning to the study itself: Evidence of both CMV infection and a matching HLA type came from public TCR beta signatures.

Study-level points and caveats: Adding up the frequency of public TCR beta families identified people who carried CMV plus the relevant HLA. Clonotype analysis showed dominance of the ex vivo response by HLA-C-restricted CMV-specific TCR beta clonotypes.

V dropped 0 bases and J dropped 5 bases, with 7 bases sitting between them. The CDR3 spans 13 residues. The germline V gene has CDR1 MNHEY and CDR2 SMNVEV (reference sequence). Specimen: PBMCs. This rearrangement joins TRBV27 to TRBJ1-2; D unresolved. The TCR sequence derives from a human donor in good health (CMV status not recorded). Some clones in this sample may be carry-over from other donors' samples. For the CDR3, the DNA is TGTGCCAGCAGTTTATCGGGGAGGTATGGCTACACCTTC. Translating gives CASSLSGRYGYTF.